The 20 T cell receptor beta chains reported below all come from one sample, sequenced in a study of blood T cell repertoires in COVID-19. Only in-frame clones appear in the TCRdb table, and some are missing; sequencing was by immunoSEQ multiplex PCR. The profile shows about 200,000 clones, 84% of them singletons. Source material: PBMCs or T cells enriched from blood (not recorded which). Source of these receptors: a man aged 40-50 years who had recovered from COVID-19.

CDR3 sequence: CASSLTGNSGNTIYF. For the CDR3, the DNA is TGTGCCAGCAGCTTGACAGGCAACTCTGGAAACACCATATATTTT. The chain uses TRBV5-6 and TRBJ1-3; D possibly corresponds to TRBD1 (5 bases). The V end lost 1 base, the J end lost 0 bases, and 8 bases lay between the germline ends. Germline V lookup: CDR1 SGHDT, CDR2 YYEEEE. The CDR3 consists of 15 residues.

This chain uses TRBV28 with TRBJ2-1, with 8 positions matching TRBD1. The length of the CDR3 is 20 residues. V gave up 5 bases and J gave up 1 base; unmatched junction bases: 19. Germline V gene lookup returns CDR1 MDHEN and CDR2 SYDVKM. The CDR3 is CASSPQSIGTGTGSYNEQFF. The DNA of the CDR3 is TGTGCCAGCAGTCCACAATCCATAGGGACCGGGACAGGTTCCTACAATGAGCAGTTCTTC.

This rearrangement joins TRBV10-2 to TRBJ2-2, with TRBD1 matching 9 bases. The length of the CDR3 is 15 residues. CDR1 and CDR2 (germline): WSHSY, SAAADI. V was clipped by 2 bases and J by 6 bases; unmatched bases: 4. Written as DNA, the CDR3 is TGCGCCAGCAGTGAGGGGGACAGGGTTCCCGGGGAGCTGTTTTTT. Encoded protein: CASSEGDRVPGELFF.

This clone showed up just a few times. This chain's CDR3 is CASSRDRGVYYGYTF. The CDR3 DNA is TGTGCCAGCAGCCGGGACAGGGGTGTTTACTATGGCTACACCTTC. The chain combines TRBV7-8 with TRBJ1-2; TRBD1 aligns across 10 bases. The CDR3 runs to 15 residues. V trimming: 5 bases; J trimming: 3 bases; junction bases outside the gene matches: 6. Per germline, CDR1 SGHVS and CDR2 FQNEAQ.

The V call is TRBV6-1, the J call TRBJ2-1; tentatively, D is TRBD2 (5 bases). The CDR3 sequence is 12 residues long. Trimming took off 1 base at V and 12 bases at J, with 10 bases between the two ends. Germline V gene lookup returns CDR1 MNHNS and CDR2 SASEGT. The CDR3, as DNA: TGTGCCAGCAGTGAAGTAGGTCTAGCGCAGTTCTTC. Its translation is CASSEVGLAQFF.

The chain employs TRBV6-5 and TRBJ1-6, with a weak D call TRBD1 (6 bases). V was shortened by 6 bases and J by 7 bases, with 13 bases between the two germline ends. The CDR3 contains 14 residues. Germline V CDR1 and CDR2: MNHEY, SVGAGI. The DNA of the CDR3 is TGTGCCAGCAGCCGGGACAATACCAATTCACCCCTCCACTTT. This codes for CASSRDNTNSPLHF.

The rearrangement links TRBV19 to TRBJ1-5, with a possible D match to TRBD1 (6 bases). Germline CDR1 reads LNHDA; CDR2 reads SQIVND (reference sequence). V lost 5 bases and J lost 4, with 9 bases in between. This CDR3 is built from 13 residues. The chain's CDR3 is CASSDTGNQPQHF. The CDR3 nucleotides are TGTGCCAGTAGTGATACAGGGAATCAGCCCCAGCATTTT.

V and J are TRBV7-9 and TRBJ1-6, with D possibly being TRBD1 (5 bases). V was cut by 1 base and J by 10 bases, with 14 bases left in between. The CDR3 sequence is 15 residues long. From germline, CDR1 is SEHNR and CDR2 FQNEAQ (reference sequence). This CDR3 is CASSLGQTRTSPLHF. CDR3 DNA sequence: TGTGCCAGCAGCTTAGGACAGACTCGCACCTCACCCCTCCACTTT.

The V call is TRBV21-1, the J call TRBJ2-3; whether TRBD1, the table's D call, matches the DNA was not checked. TRBV21-1 is a documented pseudogene. The CDR3 is 13 amino acids. CDR3 sequence reads: CASRRGHTDTQYF. The CDR3, as DNA: TGTGCCAGCAGGAGGGGGCACACAGATACGCAGTATTTT.

The chain is built from TRBV6-4 and TRBJ2-1; D not resolved. Germline V lookup: CDR1 MRHNA, CDR2 SNTAGT. CDR3 size: 13 residues. V was shortened by 0 bases and J by 8 bases, with 8 bases between the two germline ends. The CDR3 DNA sequence: TGTGCCAGCAGTGACTCGATACGCGATGAGCAGTTCTTC. Protein sequence: CASSDSIRDEQFF.

This clone appeared a single time. This chain connects TRBV20-1 to TRBJ1-2; 7 nucleotides align to TRBD1. This CDR3 is 13 amino acids long. Trimming at V came to 3 bases and at J to 8 bases, leaving 9 bases not matched to a gene. Germline V gene sequence: CDR1 DFQATT, CDR2 SNEGSKA (reference sequence). DNA of the CDR3: TGCAGTGCTAGTAACAGGGGAAGGAGCGGCTACACCTTC. This gives the protein CSASNRGRSGYTF.

This sequence joins TRBV28 and TRBJ1-2; the D gene is possibly TRBD1 (5 bases). Germline lookup yields CDR1 MDHEN and CDR2 SYDVKM. With 6 bases removed from V and 2 bases from J, the gap between germline ends came to 10 bases. This CDR3 has 13 residues. The CDR3 bases are TGTGCCAGCAGGGAGACAGTCAACTATGGCTACACCTTC. Amino acid sequence: CASRETVNYGYTF.

The rearrangement joins TRBV4-1 to TRBJ1-1; D gene ambiguous. The CDR3 is made up of 14 amino acids. Looked up from germline, CDR1 is MGHRA and CDR2 is YSYEKL. V lost 0 bases and J lost 4, with 9 bases in between. The CDR3 region is CASSQDRGSTEAFF. CDR3 in DNA: TGCGCCAGCAGCCAAGATCGAGGGAGCACTGAAGCTTTCTTT.

The chain couples TRBV28 to TRBJ2-2; D gene unclear. Trimming took 1 base from V and 4 from J, leaving 10 bases between them. This CDR3 is 15 amino acids long. The germline V gene encodes CDR1 MDHEN and CDR2 SYDVKM. The CDR3 sequence: CASSLSTRPTGELFF. The DNA for the CDR3 is TGTGCCAGCAGTTTATCGACGCGGCCCACCGGGGAGCTGTTTTTT.

This clone was seen a single time. The genes are TRBV6-1 and TRBJ1-5; tentative D call: TRBD1 (5 bases). The germline gives CDR1 MNHNS, CDR2 SASEGT. Trimming stripped 1 base from V and 0 bases from J, with 13 bases between. The CDR3 length is 17 residues. The CDR3 nucleotides are TGTGCCAGCAGTGAAGGGTTAAGGGGCTATAGCAATCAGCCCCAGCATTTT. It encodes CASSEGLRGYSNQPQHF.

This chain uses TRBV4-2 with TRBJ1-4; no reliable D call. Trimming stripped 2 bases from V and 8 bases from J, with 18 bases between. The germline CDR1 and CDR2 sequences are LGHNA and YNFKEQ. The CDR3 is 16 residues long. The DNA for the CDR3 is TGTGCCAGCAGCCAAAGCCGAGGGATCATGCGGGAAAAACTGTTTTTT. Amino acids: CASSQSRGIMREKLFF.

This rearrangement joins TRBV5-4 to TRBJ1-1; the D gene is possibly TRBD1 (6 bases). The V and J ends lost 0 bases and 5 bases respectively, with 11 bases between them. Germline V CDR1 and CDR2: SGHNT, YYREEE (reference sequence). The CDR3 is 14 residues long. The CDR3 DNA is TGTGCCAGCAGCTTGGGGGGGCAGGGGACTGAAGCTTTCTTT. Amino acids: CASSLGGQGTEAFF.

The chain links TRBV28 to TRBJ1-6; maybe TRBD1 (6 bases). CDR3 length: 14 amino acids. With 10 bases removed from V and 4 bases from J, the gap between germline ends came to 14 bases. CDR1 and CDR2 from the germline V gene are MDHEN and SYDVKM. The CDR3 loop reads CATGQPNYNSPLHF. CDR3 nucleotides: TGTGCCACTGGACAGCCGAATTATAATTCACCCCTCCACTTT.

This clone was picked up many times. The identical CDR3 is also encoded by other nucleotide sequences in the sample. This chain links TRBV2 with TRBJ1-1, with D tentatively TRBD1 (5 bases). Germline-derived CDR1 and CDR2 are SNHLY and FYNNEI. V was shortened by 3 bases and J by 3 bases, with 5 bases between the two germline ends. The CDR3 length is 12 residues. The CDR3 DNA follows: TGTGCCAGCAGTGACAGGGACACTGAAGCTTTCTTT. This gives the protein CASSDRDTEAFF.

Comment on this clone: It is unclear where the CDR3 begins or ends on the DNA, so no DNA is shown, and the CDR3 is as TCRdb lists it. V usage is TRBV21-1 and J usage is TRBJ1-3; the DNA was not compared with TRBD1, the D call given in the table. TRBV21-1 is a pseudogene locus. Both ends counted, the CDR3 spans 21 residues. This CDR3 is CASSNIPRRDRGVGAGNTIYF.